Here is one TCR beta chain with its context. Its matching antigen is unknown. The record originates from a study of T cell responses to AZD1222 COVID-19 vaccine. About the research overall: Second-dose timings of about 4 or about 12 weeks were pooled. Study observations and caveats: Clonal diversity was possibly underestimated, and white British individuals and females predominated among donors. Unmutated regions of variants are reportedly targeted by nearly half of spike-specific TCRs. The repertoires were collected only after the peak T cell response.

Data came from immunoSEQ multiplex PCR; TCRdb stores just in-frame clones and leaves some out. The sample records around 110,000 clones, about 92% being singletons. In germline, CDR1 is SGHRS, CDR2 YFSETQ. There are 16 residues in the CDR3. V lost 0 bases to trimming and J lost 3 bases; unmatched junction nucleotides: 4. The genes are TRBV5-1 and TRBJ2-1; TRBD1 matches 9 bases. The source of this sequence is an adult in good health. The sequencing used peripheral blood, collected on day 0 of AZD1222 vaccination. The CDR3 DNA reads TGCGCCAGCAGCTTGGGGACAGGGGACGGCTACAATGAGCAGTTCTTC. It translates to CASSLGTGDGYNEQFF.